The 11 T cell receptor beta chains reported below all come from one sample, sequenced in a study of control samples from healthy donors and cancer patients. This table comes from immunoSEQ multiplex PCR, and its TCRdb copy is limited to in-frame clones, with some not included. The sample contains some 140,000 clones, approximately 92% of which appear only once. The sample comprised blood. The receptors originated from a man aged 30 to 45 in good health.

The chain is built from TRBV24-1 and TRBJ2-3; 9 bases map to TRBD2. Germline assignment: CDR1 KGHDR and CDR2 SFDVKD. The CDR3 sequence is 18 residues long. The J segment lost 0 bases and the V segment lost 4 bases, leaving 10 bases of the junction unmatched. CDR3 sequence reads: CATSDSWTSAKSTDTQYF. The DNA of the CDR3 is TGTGCCACCAGTGACTCCTGGACTAGCGCAAAGAGCACAGATACGCAGTATTTT.

V gene TRBV2 combines with J gene TRBJ1-1; 7 positions match TRBD1. With 6 bases clipped from V and 2 bases from J, the junction kept 9 bases outside the gene matches. The CDR3 has 15 amino acids. The germline gives CDR1 SNHLY, CDR2 FYNNEI. In DNA form, the CDR3 reads TGTGCCAGCAGCCCTCCGGGACAGCCCAACACTGAAGCTTTCTTT. Its translation is CASSPPGQPNTEAFF.

V and J are TRBV28 and TRBJ1-5, with 8 bases lining up with TRBD1. CDR1 is MDHEN and CDR2 is SYDVKM in the germline V gene. The V segment lost 5 bases and the J segment 5 bases; nucleotides outside the gene matches: 8. The CDR3 covers 15 residues. DNA for the CDR3: TGTGCCAGCAGTCCCTCGGACAGGGTCGATCAGCCCCAGCATTTT. Its translation is CASSPSDRVDQPQHF. The full variable domain, completed using reference TRBV28 and TRBJ1-5, is DVKVTQSSRYLVKRTGEKVFLECVQDMDHENMFWYRQDPGLGLRLIYFSYDVKMKEKGDIPEGYSVSREKKERFSLILESASTNQTSMYLCASSPSDRVDQPQHFGDGTRLSIL.

V gene TRBV6-1 combines with J gene TRBJ2-1; maybe TRBD2 (5 bases). V lost 1 base to trimming and J lost 4 bases, with 11 bases between them. The germline V gene has CDR1 MNHNS and CDR2 SASEGT. The CDR3 consists of 15 residues. The CDR3 loop reads CASSEVSGPYNEQFF. CDR3 DNA: TGTGCCAGCAGTGAAGTAAGCGGCCCGTACAATGAGCAGTTCTTC.

The J gene is TRBJ1-2, the V gene TRBV6-5; 9 bases match TRBD1. The CDR3 loop spans 15 amino acids. CDR1 and CDR2 (germline): MNHEY, SVGAGI. J was trimmed by 8 bases and V by 0 bases; bases with no gene match: 7. CDR3 sequence reads: CASSYSGDRVRGYTF. CDR3 coding DNA: TGTGCCAGCAGTTACTCAGGGGACAGGGTGCGCGGCTACACCTTC.

This chain uses TRBV7-6 with TRBJ1-4; no firm D call. The CDR3 has 15 residues. Germline CDR1 and CDR2: SGHVS and FNYEAQ. V lost 1 base to trimming and J lost 0 bases, with 6 bases between them. The DNA for the CDR3 is TGTGCCAGCAGCTTAGATACCCCAACTAATGAAAAACTGTTTTTT. Its protein product is CASSLDTPTNEKLFF. Full variable domain (missing parts from reference TRBV7-6 and TRBJ1-4): GAGVSQSPRYKVTKRGQDVALRCDPISGHVSLYWYRQALGQGPEFLTYFNYEAQQDKSGLPNDRFSAERPEGSISTLTIQRTEQRDSAMYRCASSLDTPTNEKLFFGSGTQLSVL.

This chain connects TRBV7-3 to TRBJ2-1; a weak D match, TRBD1 (5 bases). The CDR3 loop spans 15 amino acids. The V end lost 0 bases, the J end lost 4 bases, and 10 bases lay between the germline ends. Germline CDR1 SGHTA, CDR2 FQGTGA. CDR3: CASSLTPTEYNEQFF. CDR3 sequence (DNA): TGTGCCAGCAGCTTAACCCCGACAGAATACAATGAGCAGTTCTTC.

The rearrangement uses TRBV11-3 and TRBJ2-5; 7 positions agree with TRBD1. Germline CDR1 is SGHNT and CDR2 is YENEEA. The trim removed 3 bases at V and 1 base at J, leaving 2 bases unmatched. This CDR3 region has 14 residues. CDR3 region: CASSFGQAQETQYF. The CDR3 DNA reads as TGTGCCAGCAGCTTCGGACAGGCCCAAGAGACCCAGTACTTC.

This chain connects TRBV6-5 to TRBJ2-5, with D unresolved. This CDR3 is 15 amino acids long. V lost 7 bases and J lost 10, with 25 bases in between. The germline V gene encodes CDR1 MNHEY and CDR2 SVGAGI. CDR3 in DNA: TGTGCCAGCACCCGAGTTGGTGGACCTCAAGGCGACCAGTACTTC. As protein: CASTRVGGPQGDQYF.

The chain employs TRBV7-2 and TRBJ2-1, with 12 positions matching TRBD2. From germline, CDR1 is SGHTA and CDR2 FQGNSA. V lost 8 bases to trimming and J lost 8 bases; unmatched junction nucleotides: 10. The CDR3 sequence is 15 residues long. CDR3 sequence: CASALGTSGWDEQFF. For the CDR3, the DNA is TGTGCCAGCGCGCTAGGGACTAGCGGGTGGGATGAGCAGTTCTTC.

V gene TRBV27 combines with J gene TRBJ1-1; D not certain. Germline V CDR1 and CDR2: MNHEY, SMNVEV (reference sequence). The CDR3 runs 16 residues. V lost 1 base and J 3 bases, leaving 15 bases between the germline ends. CDR3 sequence (DNA): TGTGCCAGCAGTTTATTCCCCCCCGGGTCGCACACTGAAGCTTTCTTT. Residues: CASSLFPPGSHTEAFF.